This T cell receptor (beta chain) was found in a study of memory CD4+ T cells and cytomegalovirus serostatus. Some clones are missing from TCRdb's copy, which holds only in-frame ones; the method was immunoSEQ multiplex PCR. The repertoire holds tens of thousands of clones, with around three quarters as singletons. CDR1 is GTSNPN and CDR2 is SVGIG in the germline V gene (reference sequence). The CDR3 has 13 residues. V lost 5 bases to trimming and J lost 4 bases, with 14 bases between them. The sort gate was single viable CD3+CD4+CD8-CD45RO+ cells for memory CD4+ T cells. The receptor was derived from an adult in good health and CMV-seronegative. Sequenced material: memory CD4+ T cells from blood. V gene TRBV30 combines with J gene TRBJ1-2; no clear D gene. CDR3 residues: CAWSFRSRYGYTF. CDR3 bases: TGTGCCTGGTCTTTTCGGTCGCGCTATGGCTACACCTTC.